The 14 T cell receptor beta chains below were found in one sample sequenced in a study of shared clonotypes between healthy human individuals. Data came from immunoSEQ multiplex PCR; TCRdb stores just in-frame clones and leaves some out. The profile shows around 1.1 million clones, about 84% of them singletons. Sequenced input: memory CD4+ T cells from PBMCs. The subset: CD45RA-negative fraction. The receptor source for this set is a man aged 18 to 29 in good health. Some clones in this sample may be carry-over from other donors' samples.

V is TRBV6-1 and J is TRBJ2-2; TRBD1 matches at 8 bases. With 7 bases clipped from V and 6 bases from J, the junction kept 7 bases outside the gene matches. The CDR3 runs to 14 residues. CDR1 is MNHNS, CDR2 SASEGT, per germline. This CDR3 is CASIRQGIAGELFF. For the CDR3, the DNA is TGTGCCAGCATCCGACAGGGGATAGCCGGGGAGCTGTTTTTT.

V and J are TRBV27 and TRBJ2-7; 13 bases line up with TRBD2. V shed 4 bases, J shed 3 bases, and the junction held 3 bases outside the gene matches. Germline V gene sequence: CDR1 MNHEY, CDR2 SMNVEV (reference sequence). The CDR3 contains 15 residues. The CDR3 DNA reads as TGTGCCAGCAGTTCACTAGCGGGAGGGGGCTACGAGCAGTACTTC. It codes for CASSSLAGGGYEQYF.

This clone has at least ten counts. This chain joins TRBV6-1 and TRBJ2-2, with unresolved D. CDR1 MNHNS and CDR2 SASEGT come from the germline V gene. CDR3 length equals 14 residues. Between the trimmed V and J ends, which lost 1 base and 5 bases, there was a span of 8 bases. CDR3 coding DNA: TGTGCCAGCAGTGAAGGAAGTATTACCGGGGAGCTGTTTTTT. Its translation: CASSEGSITGELFF.

This clone was seen ten or more times. The sample has other DNA sequences that encode this CDR3 too. The chain links TRBV28 to TRBJ1-4; D gene ambiguous. CDR1 is MDHEN, CDR2 SYDVKM, per germline. CDR3 length: 15 amino acids. Trimming cost V 2 bases and J 0 bases, with 7 bases left between them. This CDR3 is CASSLGGATNEKLFF. CDR3 in DNA: TGTGCCAGCAGTTTAGGCGGTGCAACTAATGAAAAACTGTTTTTT. The complete variable domain, with remaining parts taken from reference TRBV28 and TRBJ1-4, reads DVKVTQSSRYLVKRTGEKVFLECVQDMDHENMFWYRQDPGLGLRLIYFSYDVKMKEKGDIPEGYSVSREKKERFSLILESASTNQTSMYLCASSLGGATNEKLFFGSGTQLSVL.

The V and J genes are TRBV7-9 and TRBJ2-7; 8 positions agree with TRBD1. V lost 1 base to trimming and J lost 5 bases; unmatched junction nucleotides: 10. CDR1 and CDR2 (germline): SEHNR, FQNEAQ (reference sequence). The CDR3 runs to 16 residues. Here the CDR3 reads CASSLDPGTGPDEQYF. CDR3 sequence (DNA): TGTGCCAGCAGCTTAGACCCCGGGACAGGCCCCGACGAGCAGTACTTC.

V is TRBV10-1 and J is TRBJ2-2; 8 bases match TRBD2. This CDR3 comprises 16 residues. In germline, CDR1 is WNHNN, CDR2 SYGVQD (reference sequence). Germline trimming cut 7 bases from V and 3 bases from J; bases unmatched to any gene: 10. Here the CDR3 DNA reads TGCGCCAGCACCCCTGGCGGGAGGTCCGACACCGGGGAGCTGTTTTTT. It translates to CASTPGGRSDTGELFF.

The chain recombines TRBV2 with TRBJ2-7, with 11 bases aligning to TRBD1. V was clipped by 5 bases and J by 6 bases; unmatched bases: 9. The length of the CDR3 is 15 residues. CDR1 is SNHLY, CDR2 FYNNEI, per germline. DNA of the CDR3: TGTGCCAGCAGTTCCCTCTCCGGGACAGGGGGCGAGCAGTACTTC. This sequence encodes CASSSLSGTGGEQYF.

The chain carries TRBV14 and TRBJ2-3; 7 bases line up with TRBD2. The CDR3 loop spans 15 amino acids. The trim removed 4 bases at V and 4 bases at J, leaving 8 bases unmatched. The V gene's germline CDR1 is SGHDN and CDR2 FVKESK. The CDR3 DNA reads as TGTGCCAGCAGCCTAAGCTGGGGGGGAGCAGATACGCAGTATTTT. Its translation is CASSLSWGGADTQYF.

The chain employs TRBV28 and TRBJ2-1; D is unresolved. CDR3 length equals 12 residues. In germline, CDR1 is MDHEN, CDR2 SYDVKM. The germline V and J ends were trimmed by 7 bases and 4 bases, with 8 bases remaining between them. CDR3 in amino acids: CASNSRYNEQFF. The CDR3 nucleotides read TGTGCCAGCAACAGCCGATACAATGAGCAGTTCTTC.

V usage is TRBV9 and J usage is TRBJ2-5; perhaps TRBD1 as D (6 bases). CDR1 and CDR2 (germline): SGDLS, YYNGEE. The CDR3 is 14 residues long. V was pared by 3 bases and J by 4 bases, with 13 bases between. The CDR3 region is CASSADLRGETQYF. The CDR3 DNA is TGTGCCAGCAGCGCAGACCTCAGGGGAGAGACCCAGTACTTC.

The chain recombines TRBV5-1 with TRBJ1-2; TRBD1 might be the D (6 bases). The CDR3 covers 14 residues. Germline lookup yields CDR1 SGHRS and CDR2 YFSETQ. Trimming shortened V by 3 bases and J by 4 bases, and 13 bases separated the two germline ends. The CDR3 DNA follows: TGCGCCAGCAGCTCCCAGCGGGGGGCCTATGGCTACACCTTC. Protein sequence: CASSSQRGAYGYTF.

The genes are TRBV5-1 and TRBJ2-2, with a possible D match to TRBD1 (5 bases). The CDR3 has 14 residues. V dropped 1 base and J dropped 4 bases, with 8 bases sitting between them. Germline loops: CDR1 SGHRS, CDR2 YFSETQ. In nucleotides, the CDR3 is TGCGCCAGCAGCTTGTGGGGCATCACCGGGGAGCTGTTTTTT. This gives the protein CASSLWGITGELFF.

The chain links TRBV29-1 to TRBJ2-5, with D unresolved. This CDR3 is built from 13 residues. Looked up from germline, CDR1 is SQVTM and CDR2 is ANQGSEA. Between the trimmed V and J ends, which lost 2 bases and 4 bases, there was a span of 11 bases. The CDR3 is CSVEWGHRETQYF. DNA of the CDR3: TGCAGCGTTGAATGGGGTCATCGAGAGACCCAGTACTTC.

In its sample, this clone was seen once. The chain has TRBV28 and TRBJ2-6; the D gene is possibly TRBD1 (6 bases). This CDR3 is built from 12 residues. The V end was cut by 4 bases, the J end by 13 bases, with 11 bases between. Germline assignment: CDR1 MDHEN and CDR2 SYDVKM. CDR3 nucleotides: TGTGCCAGCAGTTCTAATGACAGGGTCCTGACTTTC. As protein: CASSSNDRVLTF.